A selection of T cell receptor beta chains follows, all from one sample in a study of beta chain features in type 1 diabetes. This table comes from immunoSEQ multiplex PCR, and its TCRdb copy is limited to in-frame clones, with some not included. The sample consists of 150,000 or so clones, nearly 50% of them appearing once. Sequenced material: Tregs from blood. These receptors came from a man between 18 and 35 years old in good health. Both conserved end residues are part of each CDR3. The D gene is left open where the match is weak. Only some rows state a clone size, as once, few, many or a class for expanded clones.

v_gene	d_gene	abundance	j_gene	CDR3nt	CDR3aa
TRBV28	TRBD2	few	TRBJ2-1	TGTGCCAGCAGTTCTCTCGGGAGGCGGGGCAATGAGCAGTTCTTC	CASSSLGRRGNEQFF
TRBV7-2	TRBD1	-	TRBJ2-1	TGTGCCAGCAGCTCTGGACAGGGGGCAGGTGAGCAGTTCTTC	CASSSGQGAGEQFF
TRBV28	TRBD2	few	TRBJ2-7	TGTGCCAGCAGTTCCCACACCCGAGGACTAGCGGGTCTCTACGAGCAGTACTTC	CASSSHTRGLAGLYEQYF
TRBV7-8	-	few	TRBJ2-1	TGTGCCAGCAGCTGGGGGGGCTACCCTTACAATGAGCAGTTCTTC	CASSWGGYPYNEQFF
TRBV6-5	-	-	TRBJ1-4	TGTGCCAGCAGTTACCAGGGGTTGGCTAATGAAAAACTGTTTTTT	CASSYQGLANEKLFF
TRBV4-3	TRBD2	-	TRBJ2-5	TGCGCCAGCAGCCCCTTCGGCGGGAGGGGGGAGACCCAGTACTTC	CASSPFGGRGETQYF
TRBV9	-	-	TRBJ2-1	TGTGCCAGCAGCGCTAGAAGCTCCTACAATGAGCAGTTCTTC	CASSARSSYNEQFF
TRBV7-2	-	-	TRBJ2-3	TGTGCCAGCAGCAAAATAGTAGGGGGAGGGGATACGCAGTATTTT	CASSKIVGGGDTQYF
TRBV7-9	-	-	TRBJ1-2	TGTGCCAGTAAGACAGGTGCTAACTATGGCTACACCTTC	CASKTGANYGYTF
TRBV9	TRBD1	-	TRBJ2-2	TGTGCCAGCAGCCCTCGGACAGGGTACACCGGGGAGCTGTTTTTT	CASSPRTGYTGELFF
TRBV12-5	-	-	TRBJ1-5	TGTGCTAGTGGTCACAATCAGCCCCAGCATTTT	CASGHNQPQHF
TRBV5-1	-	-	TRBJ1-4	TGCGCCAGCAGCGCGGGGGGCGGGGGAAAACTGTTTTTT	CASSAGGGGKLFF
TRBV4-1	-	few	TRBJ1-1	TGCGCCAGCAGCCGATTCGCGGACACTGAAGCTTTCTTT	CASSRFADTEAFF
TRBV5-1	-	few	TRBJ1-1	TGCGCCAGCAGCCGACGTCCCCGGGAGACTGAAGCTTTCTTT	CASSRRPRETEAFF
TRBV10-1	TRBD2	-	TRBJ2-7	TGCGCCAGCAGTCAAGGACTAGCGGGGGATAGCTCCTACGAGCAGTACTTC	CASSQGLAGDSSYEQYF
TRBV29-1	-	few	TRBJ1-1	TGCAGCGTTGAGTTGGCGCGGGGAACTGAAGCTTTCTTT	CSVELARGTEAFF
TRBV4-3	-	-	TRBJ1-4	TGCGCCAGCAGCTATGCCCCTTGGGCCGTTAATGAAAAACTGTTTTTT	CASSYAPWAVNEKLFF
TRBV4-2	TRBD2	-	TRBJ2-1	TGTGCCAGCAGCCGACCGGGACTAGCAGACAATGAGCAGTTCTTC	CASSRPGLADNEQFF
TRBV28	TRBD1	-	TRBJ1-6	TGTGCCAGCAGTTCCGGACAGGGGAGGCTTTCACCCCTCCACTTT	CASSSGQGRLSPLHF
TRBV30	TRBD1	-	TRBJ1-6	TGTGCCTGGAGTCTACTTGACAGGGCGGAGGCCTTT	CAWSLLDRAEAF
TRBV7-2	TRBD1	few	TRBJ2-3	TGTGCCAGCAGCCTCGACAGGGCCCTCACAGATACGCAGTATTTT	CASSLDRALTDTQYF
TRBV7-7	-	-	TRBJ2-3	TGTGCCAGCAGCCCAGGGTGGGGCACAGATACGCAGTATTTT	CASSPGWGTDTQYF
TRBV27	-	few	TRBJ1-1	TGTGCCAGCAGTTTACAGGGAAACACTGAAGCTTTCTTT	CASSLQGNTEAFF
TRBV5-1	-	-	TRBJ2-3	TGCGCCAGCAGCTTGGTTCCTAGCGACTTCACAGATACGCAGTATTTT	CASSLVPSDFTDTQYF
TRBV20-1	-	-	TRBJ2-7	TGCAGTGCTAACACGTACGAGCAGTACTTC	CSANTYEQYF
TRBV20-1	-	few	TRBJ1-2	TGCAGTGCTAGGACTGTTGGCTACACCTTC	CSARTVGYTF
TRBV28	TRBD1	few	TRBJ1-5	TGTGCCAGCAGTGACATCCAGGGACAGGGGGGCAATCAGCCCCAGCATTTT	CASSDIQGQGGNQPQHF
TRBV27	TRBD1	few	TRBJ2-7	TGTGCCAGCAGTTCCCCCGGACAGGTCTACGAGCAGTACTTC	CASSSPGQVYEQYF
TRBV6-1	TRBD1	-	TRBJ2-7	TGTGCCAGCATGACCGGGACAGGGGGCGCTTACGAGCAGTACTTC	CASMTGTGGAYEQYF
TRBV7-9	-	-	TRBJ1-5	TGTGCCAGCAGCCCGGGTCGGTTTAATCAGCCCCAGCATTTT	CASSPGRFNQPQHF
TRBV18	-	few	TRBJ2-7	TGTGCCAGCTCTCCACCGACAGGATCCTACGAGCAGTACTTC	CASSPPTGSYEQYF
TRBV19	TRBD1	once	TRBJ2-2	TGTGCCACCCCGGGACAGGGAAACACCGGGGAGCTGTTTTTT	CATPGQGNTGELFF
TRBV6-5	-	-	TRBJ1-1	TGTGCCAGCAGGCGTATGGACACTGAAGCTTTCTTT	CASRRMDTEAFF
TRBV11-2	-	few	TRBJ2-1	TGTGCCAGCAGCTTAGAGATGAGAGGTGAGCAGTTCTTC	CASSLEMRGEQFF
TRBV6-5	-	-	TRBJ2-7	TGTGCCAGCAGTTACTCGTCCCAGGGCTACGAGCAGTACTTC	CASSYSSQGYEQYF
TRBV28	TRBD1	-	TRBJ1-1	TGTGCCAGCAGTTCCCCCTCAGGGGGCACTTCGGCTGCTTTCTTT	CASSSPSGGTSAAFF
TRBV5-6	TRBD1	-	TRBJ1-1	TGTGCCAGCAGCTTGGTGACAGGGGTGGCCACTGAAGCTTTCTTT	CASSLVTGVATEAFF
TRBV7-2	-	-	TRBJ2-2	TGTGCCAGCAGCGCGGAAGGGGGGGCGAACACCGGGGAGCTGTTTTTT	CASSAEGGANTGELFF
TRBV7-2	TRBD1	few	TRBJ1-2	TGTGCCAGCAGCTATGACAGGGGTAGAGATGGCTACACCTTC	CASSYDRGRDGYTF
TRBV13	-	-	TRBJ2-1	TGTGCCAGCTCGAGGTACAATGAGCAGTTCTTC	CASSRYNEQFF
TRBV6-5	-	-	TRBJ2-7	TGTGCCAGCAGTCTAAATCCAGGGGCCTACGAGCAGTACTTC	CASSLNPGAYEQYF
TRBV6-4	TRBD1	few	TRBJ2-3	TGTGCCAGCAGTGATCGTTATAGACAGGGTAGAGATACGCAGTATTTT	CASSDRYRQGRDTQYF
TRBV10-3	TRBD1	-	TRBJ2-6	TGTGCCATCAGGCCGACTCCGGGACAGGGAGCCAACGTCCTGACTTTC	CAIRPTPGQGANVLTF
TRBV11-2	TRBD2	-	TRBJ2-1	TGTGCCAGCAGCTTAGGAGGACTAGCGGCTGCTGAGCAGTTCTTC	CASSLGGLAAAEQFF
TRBV19	TRBD1	-	TRBJ2-7	TGTGCCAGTAGTCGAACAGGGGGCTACGAGCAGTACTTC	CASSRTGGYEQYF
TRBV4-3	-	few	TRBJ2-7	TGCGCCAGCAGCCAAGATCCAGGGTTCCCAGACGAGCAGTACTTC	CASSQDPGFPDEQYF
TRBV7-2	-	few	TRBJ2-7	TGTGCCAGCAGCTTAACAAACTCCTACGAGCAGTACTTC	CASSLTNSYEQYF
TRBV5-1	-	-	TRBJ1-5	TGCGCCAGCAGCTTGGCGGGAAGTAGCAATCAGCCCCAGCATTTT	CASSLAGSSNQPQHF
TRBV2	TRBD1	once	TRBJ1-1	TGTGCCAGCCGAAGATTACAGGGGTGGGTCACTGAAGCTTTCTTT	CASRRLQGWVTEAFF
TRBV28	-	-	TRBJ2-7	TGTGCCAGCAGCTTCGCAGACTACGAGCAGTACTTC	CASSFADYEQYF
TRBV7-9	TRBD1	few	TRBJ1-1	TGTGCCAGCAGCTTCAGGACAGGCACTGAAGCTTTCTTT	CASSFRTGTEAFF
TRBV6-1	-	-	TRBJ1-2	TGTGCCAGCAGTGAACAGGGTGGTTATGGCTACACCTTC	CASSEQGGYGYTF
TRBV28	TRBD1	-	TRBJ2-1	TGTGCCAGCAGAGGACAGGGGGCTGGGAATGAGCAGTTCTTC	CASRGQGAGNEQFF
TRBV10-3	TRBD1	-	TRBJ1-1	TGTGCCATCAGGGGACAGGTGAACACTGAAGCTTTCTTT	CAIRGQVNTEAFF
TRBV9	-	few	TRBJ2-1	TGTGCCAGCAGCGAACAGGGAGGGACCTACAATGAGCAGTTCTTC	CASSEQGGTYNEQFF
TRBV7-9	TRBD1	few	TRBJ1-5	TGTGCCAGCAGCTTAGGGACAGGTGGGGTTCAGCCCCAGCATTTT	CASSLGTGGVQPQHF
TRBV7-9	TRBD2	-	TRBJ2-1	TGTGCCAGCAGCCATAGCGGGAGGGCTCCCTACAATGAGCAGTTCTTC	CASSHSGRAPYNEQFF
TRBV14	TRBD2	few	TRBJ2-1	TGTGCCAGCAGCCAAGCGGTTTCGAGCGGGGGGTACAATGAGCAGTTCTTC	CASSQAVSSGGYNEQFF
TRBV4-3	TRBD1	-	TRBJ2-7	TGCGCCAGCAGCCAGGAGACAGGGGGCTGGTACGAGCAGTACTTC	CASSQETGGWYEQYF